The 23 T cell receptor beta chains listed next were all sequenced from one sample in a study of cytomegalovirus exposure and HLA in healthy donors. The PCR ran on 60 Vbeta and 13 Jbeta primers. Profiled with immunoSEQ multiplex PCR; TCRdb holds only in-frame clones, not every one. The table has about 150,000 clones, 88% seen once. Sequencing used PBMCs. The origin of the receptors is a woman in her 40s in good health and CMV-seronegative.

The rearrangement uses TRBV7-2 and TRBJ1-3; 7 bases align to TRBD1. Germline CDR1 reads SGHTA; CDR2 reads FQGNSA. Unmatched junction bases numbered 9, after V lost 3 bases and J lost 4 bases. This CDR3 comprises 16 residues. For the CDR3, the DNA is TGTGCCAGCAGCTTCACGACAGTAGGGGGCGGAAACACCATATATTTT. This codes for CASSFTTVGGGNTIYF.

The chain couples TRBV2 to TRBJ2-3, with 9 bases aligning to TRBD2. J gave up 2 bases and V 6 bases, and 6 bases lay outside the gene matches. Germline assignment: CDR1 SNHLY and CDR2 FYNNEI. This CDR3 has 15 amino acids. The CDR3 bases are TGTGCCAGCAGGGGAGCGGGAGGTGTCACAGATACGCAGTATTTT. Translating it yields CASRGAGGVTDTQYF.

The CDR3 is CASSIGTSEWPQHF. DNA of the CDR3: TGTGCCAGTAGTATCGGGACATCCGAATGGCCCCAGCATTTT. The chain is built from TRBV19 and TRBJ1-5, with D maybe TRBD1 (6 bases). Germline V gene sequence: CDR1 LNHDA, CDR2 SQIVND (reference sequence). Trimming took 3 bases from V and 9 from J, leaving 15 bases between them. This CDR3 is built from 14 residues.

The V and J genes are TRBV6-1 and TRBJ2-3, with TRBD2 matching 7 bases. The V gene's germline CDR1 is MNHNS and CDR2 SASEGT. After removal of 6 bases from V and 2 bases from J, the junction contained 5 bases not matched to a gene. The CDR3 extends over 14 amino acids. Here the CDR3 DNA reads TGTGCCAGCAGGCCTAGCGGTCACACAGATACGCAGTATTTT. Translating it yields CASRPSGHTDTQYF.

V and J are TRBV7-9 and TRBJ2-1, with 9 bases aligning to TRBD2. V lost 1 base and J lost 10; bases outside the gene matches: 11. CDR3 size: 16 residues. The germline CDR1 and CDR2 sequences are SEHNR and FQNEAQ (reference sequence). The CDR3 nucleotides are TGTGCCAGCAGCTTAGGGGCCGTAGCGGGAGAAGTAGAGCAGTTCTTC. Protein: CASSLGAVAGEVEQFF. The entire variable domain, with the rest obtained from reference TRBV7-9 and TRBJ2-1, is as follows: DTGVSQNPRHKITKRGQNVTFRCDPISEHNRLYWYRQTLGQGPEFLTYFQNEAQLEKSRLLSDRFSAERPKGSFSTLEIQRTEQGDSAMYLCASSLGAVAGEVEQFFGPGTRLTVL.

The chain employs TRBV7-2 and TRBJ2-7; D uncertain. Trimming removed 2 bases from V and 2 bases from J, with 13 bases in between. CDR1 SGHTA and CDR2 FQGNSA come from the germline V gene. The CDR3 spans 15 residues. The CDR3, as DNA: TGTGCCAGCAGCTTAAACGGCGGCAATACCTACGAGCAGTACTTC. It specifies CASSLNGGNTYEQYF.

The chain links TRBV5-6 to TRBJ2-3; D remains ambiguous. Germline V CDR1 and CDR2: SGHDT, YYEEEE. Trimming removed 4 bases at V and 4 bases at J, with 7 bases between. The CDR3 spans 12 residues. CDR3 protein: CASSPRADTQYF. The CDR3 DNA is TGTGCCAGCAGCCCCCGTGCAGATACGCAGTATTTT.

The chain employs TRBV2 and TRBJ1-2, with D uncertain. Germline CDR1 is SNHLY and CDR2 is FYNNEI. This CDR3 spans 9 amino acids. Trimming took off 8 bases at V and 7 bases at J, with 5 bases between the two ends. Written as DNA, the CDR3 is TGTGCCAGCCGGGGTGGCTACACCTTC. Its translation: CASRGGYTF.

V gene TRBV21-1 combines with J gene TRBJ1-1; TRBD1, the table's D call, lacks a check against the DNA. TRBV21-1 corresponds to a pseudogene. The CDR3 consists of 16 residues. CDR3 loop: CASSKARTGCNTEAFF. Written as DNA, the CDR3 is TGTGCCAGCAGCAAAGCCAGGACAGGGTGTAACACTGAAGCTTTCTTT.

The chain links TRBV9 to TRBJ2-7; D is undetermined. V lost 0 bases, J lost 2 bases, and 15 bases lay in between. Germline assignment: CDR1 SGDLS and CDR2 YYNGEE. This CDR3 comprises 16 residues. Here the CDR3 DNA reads TGTGCCAGCAGCGTAGCTAACGGTGCCAAAACCTACGAGCAGTACTTC. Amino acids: CASSVANGAKTYEQYF. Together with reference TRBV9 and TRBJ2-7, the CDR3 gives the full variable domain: DSGVTQTPKHLITATGQRVTLRCSPRSGDLSVYWYQQSLDQGLQFLIQYYNGEERAKGNILERFSAQQFPDLHSELNLSSLELGDSALYFCASSVANGAKTYEQYFGPGTRLTVT.

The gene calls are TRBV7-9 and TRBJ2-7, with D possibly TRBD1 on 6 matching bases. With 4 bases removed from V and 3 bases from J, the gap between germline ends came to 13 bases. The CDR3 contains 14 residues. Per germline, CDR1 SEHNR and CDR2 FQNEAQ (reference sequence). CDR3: CASSSTGIVYEQYF. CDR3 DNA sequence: TGTGCCAGCAGCTCAACAGGGATCGTCTACGAGCAGTACTTC.

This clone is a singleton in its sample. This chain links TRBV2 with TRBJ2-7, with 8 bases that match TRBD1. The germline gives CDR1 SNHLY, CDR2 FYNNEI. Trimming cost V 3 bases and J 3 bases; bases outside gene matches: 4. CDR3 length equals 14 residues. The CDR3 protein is CASSEDRVFYEQYF. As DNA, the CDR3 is TGTGCCAGCAGTGAGGACAGGGTGTTCTACGAGCAGTACTTC.

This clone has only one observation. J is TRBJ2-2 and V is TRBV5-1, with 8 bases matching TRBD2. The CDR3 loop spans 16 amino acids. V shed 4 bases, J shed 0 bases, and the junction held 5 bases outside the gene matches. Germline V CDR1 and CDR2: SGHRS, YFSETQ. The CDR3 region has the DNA TGCGCCAGCAGCAGGATAGCGGGATCGAACACCGGGGAGCTGTTTTTT. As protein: CASSRIAGSNTGELFF. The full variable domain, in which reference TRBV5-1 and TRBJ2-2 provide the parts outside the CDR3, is KAGVTQTPRYLIKTRGQQVTLSCSPISGHRSVSWYQQTPGQGLQFLFEYFSETQRNKGNFPGRFSGRQFSNSRSEMNVSTLELGDSALYLCASSRIAGSNTGELFFGEGSRLTVL.

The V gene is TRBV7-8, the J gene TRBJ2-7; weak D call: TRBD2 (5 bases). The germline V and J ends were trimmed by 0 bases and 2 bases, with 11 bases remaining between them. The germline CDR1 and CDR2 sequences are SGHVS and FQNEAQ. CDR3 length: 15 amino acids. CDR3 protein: CASSLAGQRTYEQYF. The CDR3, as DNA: TGTGCCAGCAGCTTAGCGGGCCAGCGGACCTACGAGCAGTACTTC.

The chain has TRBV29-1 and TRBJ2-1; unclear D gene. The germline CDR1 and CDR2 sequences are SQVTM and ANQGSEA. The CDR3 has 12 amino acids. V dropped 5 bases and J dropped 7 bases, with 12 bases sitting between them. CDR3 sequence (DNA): TGCAGCGTTACGAGAAGCAGGAATGAGCAGTTCTTC. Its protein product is CSVTRSRNEQFF.

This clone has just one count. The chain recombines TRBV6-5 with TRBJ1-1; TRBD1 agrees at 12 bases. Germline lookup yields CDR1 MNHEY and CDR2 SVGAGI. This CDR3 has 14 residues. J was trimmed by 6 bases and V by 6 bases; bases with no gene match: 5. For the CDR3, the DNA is TGTGCCAGCAGACCCGGGACAGGGGGCCCTGAAGCTTTCTTT. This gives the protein CASRPGTGGPEAFF.

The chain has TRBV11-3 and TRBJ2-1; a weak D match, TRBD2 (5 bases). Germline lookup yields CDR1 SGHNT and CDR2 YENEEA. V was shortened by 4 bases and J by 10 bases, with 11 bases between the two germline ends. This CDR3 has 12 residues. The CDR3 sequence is CASSSWTGEQFF. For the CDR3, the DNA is TGTGCCAGCAGCTCGTGGACTGGAGAGCAGTTCTTC.

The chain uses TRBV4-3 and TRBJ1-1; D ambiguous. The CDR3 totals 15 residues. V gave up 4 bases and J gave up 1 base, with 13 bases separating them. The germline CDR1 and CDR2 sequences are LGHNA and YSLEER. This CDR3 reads CASSPLLEGNTEAFF. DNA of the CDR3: TGCGCCAGCAGCCCCCTCCTAGAGGGGAACACTGAAGCTTTCTTT.

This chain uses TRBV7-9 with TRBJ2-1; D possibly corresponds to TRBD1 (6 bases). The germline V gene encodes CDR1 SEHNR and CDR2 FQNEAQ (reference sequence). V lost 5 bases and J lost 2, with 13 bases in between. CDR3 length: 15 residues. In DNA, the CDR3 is TGTGCCAGCAGCCCCACAGGGACGCCCTACAATGAGCAGTTCTTC. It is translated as CASSPTGTPYNEQFF.

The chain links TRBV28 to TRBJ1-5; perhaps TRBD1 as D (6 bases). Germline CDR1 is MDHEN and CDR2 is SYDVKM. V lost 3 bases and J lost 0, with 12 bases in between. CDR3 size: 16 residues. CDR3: CASSLWTAISNQPQHF. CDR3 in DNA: TGTGCCAGCAGTTTGTGGACAGCGATTAGCAATCAGCCCCAGCATTTT.

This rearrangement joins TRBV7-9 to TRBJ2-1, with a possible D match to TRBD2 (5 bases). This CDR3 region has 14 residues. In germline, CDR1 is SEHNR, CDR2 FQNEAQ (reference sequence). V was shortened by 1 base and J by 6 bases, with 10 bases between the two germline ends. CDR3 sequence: CASSLEEEGNEQFF. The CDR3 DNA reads TGTGCCAGCAGCTTAGAAGAAGAGGGCAATGAGCAGTTCTTC.

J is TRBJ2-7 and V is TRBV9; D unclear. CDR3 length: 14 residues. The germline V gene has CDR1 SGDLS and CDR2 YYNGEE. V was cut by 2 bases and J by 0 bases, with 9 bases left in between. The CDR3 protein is CASSVRHSSYEQYF. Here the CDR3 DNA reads TGTGCCAGCAGCGTTAGGCACAGCTCCTACGAGCAGTACTTC.

CDR3 protein: CASSEQVPYSGNTIYF. The CDR3, as DNA: TGTGCCAGCAGTGAACAGGTCCCTTACTCTGGAAACACCATATATTTT. The chain is built from TRBV7-8 and TRBJ1-3; possible D gene TRBD1, 5 bases. CDR3 length equals 16 residues. The germline V and J ends were trimmed by 6 bases and 0 bases, with 15 bases remaining between them. The germline gives CDR1 SGHVS, CDR2 FQNEAQ.